The rows below give T cell receptor beta chains drawn from one sample of a study of regulatory T cells in long-lasting Graves disease. TCRdb ran MiXCR on the multiplex PCR reads and lists one entry per CDR3 protein. The top ten clones hold around 12% of a sample with about 460,000 distinct CDR3 sequences, 22% of them seen once. The sample here was peripheral blood mononuclear cells (PBMCs), taken when the disease was refractory, from a patient treated with antithyroid drugs. The receptors originated from a female donor with Graves disease. CDR3s include the opening cysteine and the closing phenylalanine or tryptophan. Each record gives: V gene, clone size, J gene, D gene, CDR3 protein, CDR3 DNA. The D gene is left open where the match is weak. The size entry is marked missing in some rows and otherwise reads once, few, many or a size class.

v_gene: TRBV5-1; abundance: -; j_gene: TRBJ2-7; d_gene: TRBD2; CDR3aa: CASSPTSGSYYEQYF; CDR3nt: TGCGCCAGCAGCCCCACTAGCGGGAGTTATTACGAGCAGTACTTC
v_gene: TRBV7-9; abundance: -; j_gene: TRBJ2-5; d_gene: -; CDR3aa: CASSSWGEPGETQYF; CDR3nt: TGTGCCAGCAGCTCTTGGGGGGAGCCGGGAGAGACCCAGTACTTC
v_gene: TRBV28; abundance: many; j_gene: TRBJ1-6; d_gene: -; CDR3aa: CASKRSYNSPLHF; CDR3nt: TGTGCCAGCAAGCGCTCCTATAATTCACCCCTCCACTTT
v_gene: TRBV27; abundance: many; j_gene: TRBJ1-5; d_gene: TRBD1; CDR3aa: CASSLGTGGYQPQHF; CDR3nt: TGTGCCAGCAGTCTTGGGACAGGGGGATATCAGCCCCAGCATTTT
v_gene: TRBV28; abundance: few; j_gene: TRBJ2-1; d_gene: -; CDR3aa: CASSLLDMSSYNEQFF; CDR3nt: TGTGCCAGCAGTTTACTGGACATGAGCTCCTACAATGAGCAGTTCTTC
v_gene: TRBV6-1; abundance: -; j_gene: TRBJ2-3; d_gene: TRBD2; CDR3aa: CASSDRRLAIDTQYF; CDR3nt: TGTGCCAGCAGTGACAGAAGACTAGCGATAGATACGCAGTATTTT
v_gene: TRBV28; abundance: -; j_gene: TRBJ2-3; d_gene: TRBD2; CDR3aa: CASSTTPGVREGDTQYF; CDR3nt: TGTGCCAGCAGTACCACCCCAGGGGTGCGGGAGGGAGATACGCAGTATTTT
v_gene: TRBV7-9; abundance: -; j_gene: TRBJ2-7; d_gene: TRBD1; CDR3aa: CASIRGQTDSYEQYF; CDR3nt: TGTGCCAGCATTCGGGGACAGACAGACTCCTACGAGCAGTACTTC
v_gene: TRBV28; abundance: many; j_gene: TRBJ1-5; d_gene: -; CDR3aa: CASSLGGFSNQPQHF; CDR3nt: TGTGCCAGCAGTTTGGGGGGCTTCAGCAATCAGCCCCAGCATTTT
v_gene: TRBV12-5; abundance: -; j_gene: TRBJ2-2; d_gene: TRBD2; CDR3aa: CASGLVRGTSGSDGELFF; CDR3nt: TGTGCTAGTGGTTTGGTACGAGGGACTAGCGGGAGTGACGGGGAGCTGTTTTTT
v_gene: TRBV20-1; abundance: -; j_gene: TRBJ1-1; d_gene: TRBD1; CDR3aa: CSAREIGGANTEAFF; CDR3nt: TGCAGTGCTAGAGAAATAGGGGGCGCGAACACTGAAGCTTTCTTT
v_gene: TRBV7-9; abundance: few; j_gene: TRBJ1-2; d_gene: TRBD1; CDR3aa: CASSSQGASYGYTF; CDR3nt: TGTGCCAGCAGCTCCCAGGGGGCTTCCTATGGCTACACCTTC
v_gene: TRBV2; abundance: many; j_gene: TRBJ1-1; d_gene: -; CDR3aa: CASSEDKHIAEAFF; CDR3nt: TGTGCCAGCAGTGAAGACAAGCATATAGCTGAAGCTTTCTTT
v_gene: TRBV2; abundance: many; j_gene: TRBJ2-7; d_gene: TRBD2; CDR3aa: CASRLAGAYEQYF; CDR3nt: TGTGCCAGCCGACTAGCGGGGGCCTACGAGCAGTACTTC
v_gene: TRBV6-1; abundance: many; j_gene: TRBJ2-7; d_gene: TRBD1; CDR3aa: CASSVRPGGHEQYF; CDR3nt: TGTGCCAGCAGTGTTAGACCAGGGGGCCACGAGCAGTACTTC
v_gene: TRBV6-1; abundance: few; j_gene: TRBJ2-3; d_gene: -; CDR3aa: CASSGADTQYF; CDR3nt: TGTGCCAGCAGTGGAGCGGATACGCAGTATTTT
v_gene: TRBV28; abundance: many; j_gene: TRBJ1-2; d_gene: -; CDR3aa: CASSQEGLYGYTF; CDR3nt: TGTGCCAGCAGTCAAGAGGGCCTCTATGGCTACACCTTC
v_gene: TRBV25-1; abundance: few; j_gene: TRBJ1-2; d_gene: -; CDR3aa: CASSGRGGYGAWGYTF; CDR3nt: TGTGCCAGCAGCGGAAGGGGTGGGTACGGCGCTTGGGGCTACACCTTC
v_gene: TRBV5-5; abundance: -; j_gene: TRBJ2-7; d_gene: TRBD1; CDR3aa: CASSWWGGQGGEQYF; CDR3nt: TGTGCCAGCAGCTGGTGGGGCGGACAGGGTGGCGAGCAGTACTTC
v_gene: TRBV28; abundance: -; j_gene: TRBJ1-5; d_gene: -; CDR3aa: CASSSVGTGSNQPQHF; CDR3nt: TGTGCCAGCAGCAGCGTGGGGACGGGTAGCAATCAGCCCCAGCATTTT
v_gene: TRBV10-3; abundance: -; j_gene: TRBJ2-7; d_gene: -; CDR3aa: CAISPIDPGLGEQYF; CDR3nt: TGTGCCATCAGTCCGATCGATCCAGGTTTGGGCGAGCAGTACTTC
v_gene: TRBV6-5; abundance: once; j_gene: TRBJ2-4; d_gene: -; CDR3aa: CASSYKGGYNEQYF; CDR3nt: TGTGCCAGCAGTTACAAGGGGGGATACAATGAGCAGTACTTC
v_gene: TRBV6-2/TRBV6-3; abundance: -; j_gene: TRBJ2-4; d_gene: -; CDR3aa: CASSYMGNIQYF; CDR3nt: TGTGCCAGCAGTTATATGGGAAACATTCAGTACTTC
v_gene: TRBV20-1; abundance: few; j_gene: TRBJ2-3; d_gene: TRBD2; CDR3aa: CSARLAGEYTDTQYF; CDR3nt: TGCAGTGCAAGACTAGCGGGAGAGTACACAGATACGCAGTATTTT
v_gene: TRBV19; abundance: few; j_gene: TRBJ1-2; d_gene: TRBD1; CDR3aa: CASTKTGGPNEHGYTF; CDR3nt: TGTGCCAGTACCAAGACAGGGGGTCCGAATGAGCATGGCTACACCTTC
v_gene: TRBV27; abundance: many; j_gene: TRBJ2-5; d_gene: -; CDR3aa: CASSPSTIQETQYF; CDR3nt: TGTGCCAGCAGTCCTTCAACTATTCAAGAGACCCAGTACTTC
v_gene: TRBV5-1; abundance: -; j_gene: TRBJ1-5; d_gene: TRBD1; CDR3aa: CASSQGQGAFGTRPQHF; CDR3nt: TGCGCCAGCAGCCAGGGACAGGGGGCGTTTGGCACTCGGCCCCAGCATTTT
v_gene: TRBV20-1; abundance: many; j_gene: TRBJ2-4; d_gene: TRBD1; CDR3aa: CSARGDRGINIQYF; CDR3nt: TGCAGTGCTAGAGGAGACAGGGGAATCAACATTCAGTACTTC
v_gene: TRBV6-2/TRBV6-3; abundance: -; j_gene: TRBJ2-7; d_gene: -; CDR3aa: CASSEATGIYEQYF; CDR3nt: TGTGCCAGCAGTGAGGCGACGGGGATCTACGAGCAGTACTTC
v_gene: TRBV7-2; abundance: few; j_gene: TRBJ2-1; d_gene: TRBD2; CDR3aa: CASSTRWREGWDNEQFF; CDR3nt: TGTGCCAGCAGCACCCGCTGGCGGGAGGGGTGGGACAATGAGCAGTTCTTC
v_gene: TRBV20-1; abundance: few; j_gene: TRBJ2-2; d_gene: TRBD2; CDR3aa: CSGRASGTGELFF; CDR3nt: TGCAGCGGGCGGGCTAGCGGGACCGGGGAGCTGTTTTTT
v_gene: TRBV14; abundance: few; j_gene: TRBJ2-7; d_gene: -; CDR3aa: CASTAGVMNEQYF; CDR3nt: TGTGCCAGTACGGCAGGGGTGATGAACGAGCAGTACTTC
v_gene: TRBV20-1; abundance: few; j_gene: TRBJ2-2; d_gene: -; CDR3aa: CSATLGGPGELFF; CDR3nt: TGCAGTGCGACGTTGGGGGGACCCGGGGAGCTGTTTTTT
v_gene: TRBV27; abundance: once; j_gene: TRBJ2-1; d_gene: TRBD2; CDR3aa: CASSSGLAGIFSYNEQFF; CDR3nt: TGTGCCAGCAGTTCGGGACTAGCGGGCATATTCTCCTACAATGAGCAGTTCTTC
v_gene: TRBV12-3/TRBV12-4; abundance: -; j_gene: TRBJ2-2; d_gene: TRBD1; CDR3aa: CASSPGTGGGTGELFF; CDR3nt: TGTGCCAGCAGTCCCGGGACAGGGGGGGGAACCGGGGAGCTGTTTTTT
v_gene: TRBV27; abundance: many; j_gene: TRBJ2-2; d_gene: TRBD2; CDR3aa: CASSRTSPNTGELFF; CDR3nt: TGTGCCAGCAGTCGGACTAGCCCGAACACCGGGGAGCTGTTTTTT
v_gene: TRBV6-5; abundance: many; j_gene: TRBJ2-5; d_gene: TRBD1; CDR3aa: CASSSLPGQETQYF; CDR3nt: TGTGCCAGCAGTTCCCTCCCGGGACAGGAGACCCAGTACTTC
v_gene: TRBV9; abundance: many; j_gene: TRBJ1-2; d_gene: TRBD1; CDR3aa: CASSVRTGIYGYTF; CDR3nt: TGTGCCAGCAGCGTGAGGACAGGGATCTATGGCTACACCTTC
v_gene: TRBV5-5; abundance: -; j_gene: TRBJ2-3; d_gene: TRBD2; CDR3aa: CASSLGRASDTQYF; CDR3nt: TGTGCCAGCAGCTTAGGGAGGGCCTCAGATACGCAGTATTTT